This entry concerns a single TCR beta chain. The data derive from a study of T cells expressing NK-cell markers. The CDR3 has 15 amino acids. Germline V gene sequence: CDR1 SGHRS, CDR2 YFSETQ. Using the 5' RACE reads, TCRdb records one entry per CDR3 protein without DNA. The sample table includes fewer than 200,000 distinct CDR3 sequences. The TCR originated in a woman between 18 and 69 years old in good health. The chain is built from TRBV5-1 and TRBJ2-3; TCRdb indicates TRBD2, and absent DNA this call remains unverified. Sequencing input: blood T cells: a sorted CD56 or NKG2C T cell subset, CD4+ or CD8+ T cells, or bulk PBMC T cells (not recorded which). The CDR3 reads CASSKLAGGSDTQYF.